The clone carrying this TCR beta chain has only a few counts. Its cognate antigen is unknown. The entry originates in a study of T-cell reconstitution after alpha-beta-depleted transplantation in children. Germline V gene sequence: CDR1 LGHNA, CDR2 YSLEER. V was clipped by 0 bases and J by 1 base, with 10 bases between them. This CDR3 has 17 amino acids. Points from the study as a whole: Surviving thymic progenitors and recipient T cells were the source of high TCRbeta diversity at day 60 in some patients. The study reportedly traced alpha-beta T cells about two months after transplant to several hundred expanded graft clones. Newly generated T cells supplied most T-cell counts and diversity one year post-transplant.

Unique molecular identifiers tagged the TCRbeta library. TCRdb itself ran the PCR reads through MiXCR, one entry per CDR3 protein. The data contain approximately 430,000 distinct CDR3 sequences, around 16% of them seen just once; the ten biggest clones take up under 30%. The specimen was PBMCs, mostly from graft donor cells, collected 360 days after TCRalphabeta/CD19-depleted stem cell transplant. The rearrangement joins TRBV4-3 to TRBJ2-6; D is possibly TRBD1 (6 bases). This TCR was recovered from a boy under three years old who had a stem cell transplant for Wiskott-Aldrich syndrome, so the T cells may come from the graft donor. The CDR3 region is CASSQDRDTSGANVLTF. The CDR3 DNA reads as TGCGCCAGCAGCCAAGATAGGGACACATCTGGGGCCAACGTCCTGACTTTC.